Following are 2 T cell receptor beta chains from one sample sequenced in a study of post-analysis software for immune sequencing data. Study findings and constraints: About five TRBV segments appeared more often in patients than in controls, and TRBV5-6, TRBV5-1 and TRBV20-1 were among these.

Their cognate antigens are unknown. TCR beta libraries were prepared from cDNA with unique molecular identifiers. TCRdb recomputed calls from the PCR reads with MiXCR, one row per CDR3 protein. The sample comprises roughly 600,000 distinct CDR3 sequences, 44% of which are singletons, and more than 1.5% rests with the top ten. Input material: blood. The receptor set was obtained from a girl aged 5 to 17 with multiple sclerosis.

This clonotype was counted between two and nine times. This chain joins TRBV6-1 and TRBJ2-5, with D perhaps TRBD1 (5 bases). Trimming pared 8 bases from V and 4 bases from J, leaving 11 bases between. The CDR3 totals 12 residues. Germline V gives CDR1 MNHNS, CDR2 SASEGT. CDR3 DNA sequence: TGTGCCAGCCTAGGGGTGGGAGAGACCCAGTACTTC. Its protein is CASLGVGETQYF.

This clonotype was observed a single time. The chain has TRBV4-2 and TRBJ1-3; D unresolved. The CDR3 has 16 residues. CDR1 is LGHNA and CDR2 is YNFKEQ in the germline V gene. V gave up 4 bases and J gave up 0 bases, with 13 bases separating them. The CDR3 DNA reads TGTGCCAGCAGCCTCACTATGGGGAACTCTGGAAACACCATATATTTT. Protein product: CASSLTMGNSGNTIYF.